Reported below is one TCR beta chain. No antigen is known for it. The assay was immunoSEQ multiplex PCR, and TCRdb's table has in-frame clones only and misses some. The sample lists about 68,000 clones; roughly 90% were seen once. This sample is part of a study of OX40 agonist ivuxolimab in advanced cancers. Study-wide findings and caveats: CD4+ T cells averaged fewer expanded clones than CD8+ T cells.

The CDR3 spans 12 residues. The germline V and J ends were trimmed by 5 bases and 7 bases, with 8 bases remaining between them. Germline V lookup: CDR1 MDHEN, CDR2 SYDVKM. V is TRBV28 and J is TRBJ2-2; D remains unclear. The sequences come from CD4+ or CD8+ T cells sorted from blood, collected in a trial of the OX40 agonist ivuxolimab. This TCR derives from an adult with an advanced solid tumor such as melanoma, head and neck, liver or kidney cancer. CDR3 nucleotides: TGTGCCAGCAGTCCAATGTTCGGGGAGCTGTTTTTT. This encodes CASSPMFGELFF.